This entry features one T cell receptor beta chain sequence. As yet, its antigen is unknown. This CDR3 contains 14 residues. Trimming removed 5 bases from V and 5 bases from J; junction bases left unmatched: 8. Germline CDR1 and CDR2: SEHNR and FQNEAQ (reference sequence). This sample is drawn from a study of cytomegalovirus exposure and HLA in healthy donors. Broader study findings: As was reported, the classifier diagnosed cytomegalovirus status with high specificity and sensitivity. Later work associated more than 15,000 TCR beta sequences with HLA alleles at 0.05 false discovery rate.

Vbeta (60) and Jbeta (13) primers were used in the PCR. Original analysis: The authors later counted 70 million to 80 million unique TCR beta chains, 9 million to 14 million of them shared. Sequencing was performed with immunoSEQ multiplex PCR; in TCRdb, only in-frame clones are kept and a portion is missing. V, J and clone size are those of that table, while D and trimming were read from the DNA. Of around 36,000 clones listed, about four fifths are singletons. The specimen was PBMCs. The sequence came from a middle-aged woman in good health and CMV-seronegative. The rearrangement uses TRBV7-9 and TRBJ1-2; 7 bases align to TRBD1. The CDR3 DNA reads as TGTGCCAGCAGCCTTCCGGGACAGAATTATGGCTACACCTTC. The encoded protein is CASSLPGQNYGYTF. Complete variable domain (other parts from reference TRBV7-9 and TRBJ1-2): DTGVSQNPRHKITKRGQNVTFRCDPISEHNRLYWYRQTLGQGPEFLTYFQNEAQLEKSRLLSDRFSAERPKGSFSTLEIQRTEQGDSAMYLCASSLPGQNYGYTFGSGTRLTVV.